This TCR beta chain was observed in a study of long-term antiretroviral therapy in people with HIV. Germline V lookup: CDR1 SGHAT, CDR2 FQNNGV. The CDR3 loop spans 17 amino acids. Trimming took 0 bases from V and 4 from J, leaving 18 bases between them. Run at survey level, the immunoSEQ assay was version v3.0. Assay used: immunoSEQ multiplex PCR; TCRdb lists only in-frame clones, some missing. Here the sample spans 30,000 to 50,000 clones, roughly nine tenths being singletons. The material sequenced was unsorted PBMCs, taken 1.2 years after starting antiretroviral therapy. The clonotype was recovered from a woman in her fifties or sixties with HIV. The chain is built from TRBV11-2 and TRBJ1-1; tentatively, D is TRBD1 (5 bases). CDR3 in amino acids: CASSLDPLGGGATEAFF. The CDR3 DNA reads TGTGCCAGCAGCTTAGACCCGTTGGGGGGTGGGGCCACTGAAGCTTTCTTT.